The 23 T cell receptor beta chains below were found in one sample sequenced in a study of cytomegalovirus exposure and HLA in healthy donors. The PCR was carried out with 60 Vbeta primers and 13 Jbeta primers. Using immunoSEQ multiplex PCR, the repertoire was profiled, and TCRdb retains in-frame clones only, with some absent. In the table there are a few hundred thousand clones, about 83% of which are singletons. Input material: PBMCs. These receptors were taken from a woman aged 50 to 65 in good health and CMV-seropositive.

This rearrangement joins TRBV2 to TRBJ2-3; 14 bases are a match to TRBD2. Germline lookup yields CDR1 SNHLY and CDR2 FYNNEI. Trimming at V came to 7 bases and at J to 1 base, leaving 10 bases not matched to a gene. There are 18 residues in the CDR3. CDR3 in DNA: TGTGCCAGCACCTTCTTGAGGACTAGCGGGGGGCGCACAGATACGCAGTATTTT. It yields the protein CASTFLRTSGGRTDTQYF.

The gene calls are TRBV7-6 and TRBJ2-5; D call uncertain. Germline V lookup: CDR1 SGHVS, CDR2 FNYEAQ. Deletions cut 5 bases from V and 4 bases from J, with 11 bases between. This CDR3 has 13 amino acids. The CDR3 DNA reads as TGTGCCAGCAGCCCCTTTGTCTCAGAGACCCAGTACTTC. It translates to CASSPFVSETQYF.

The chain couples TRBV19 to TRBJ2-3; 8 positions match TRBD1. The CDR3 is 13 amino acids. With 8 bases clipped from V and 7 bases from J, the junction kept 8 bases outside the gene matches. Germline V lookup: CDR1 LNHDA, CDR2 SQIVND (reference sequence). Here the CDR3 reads CASSDRVRHTQYF. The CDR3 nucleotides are TGTGCCAGTTCGGACAGGGTTAGGCATACGCAGTATTTT.

The CDR3 spells CASSPDRSLSYEQYF. The CDR3 nucleotides read TGTGCCAGCTCACCCGACAGGTCCCTCTCCTACGAGCAGTACTTC. The chain recombines TRBV18 with TRBJ2-7; tentative D call: TRBD1 (6 bases). This CDR3 region has 15 residues. V was shortened by 3 bases and J by 0 bases, with 12 bases between the two germline ends. In germline, CDR1 is KGHSH, CDR2 LQKENI.

The CDR3 bases are TGTGCCAGCAGTAACCGGGACAGTCCCATCTACGAGCAGTACTTC. Translating gives CASSNRDSPIYEQYF. The V gene is TRBV27, the J gene TRBJ2-7; 7 bases are a match to TRBD1. J lost 3 bases, V lost 5 bases, and 10 bases had no gene match. This CDR3 is 15 amino acids long. Germline V gene lookup returns CDR1 MNHEY and CDR2 SMNVEV (reference sequence).

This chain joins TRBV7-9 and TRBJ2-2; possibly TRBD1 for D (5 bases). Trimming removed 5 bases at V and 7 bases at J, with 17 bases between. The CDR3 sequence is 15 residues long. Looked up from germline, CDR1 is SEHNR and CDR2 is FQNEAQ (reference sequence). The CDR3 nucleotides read TGTGCCAGCAGCCAGCCGGGCAGGGAAAGCGGGGAGCTGTTTTTT. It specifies CASSQPGRESGELFF. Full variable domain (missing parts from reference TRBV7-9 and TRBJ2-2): DTGVSQNPRHKITKRGQNVTFRCDPISEHNRLYWYRQTLGQGPEFLTYFQNEAQLEKSRLLSDRFSAERPKGSFSTLEIQRTEQGDSAMYLCASSQPGRESGELFFGEGSRLTVL.

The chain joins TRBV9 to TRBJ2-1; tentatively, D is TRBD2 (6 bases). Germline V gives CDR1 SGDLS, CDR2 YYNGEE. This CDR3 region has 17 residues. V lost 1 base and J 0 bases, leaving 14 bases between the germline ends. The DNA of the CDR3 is TGTGCCAGCAGCGTAAGGAGGGAAACTAGCTCCTACAATGAGCAGTTCTTC. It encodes CASSVRRETSSYNEQFF.

The CDR3 spells CASSSDISYEQYF. CDR3 nucleotides: TGTGCCAGCAGCTCCGACATTTCCTACGAGCAGTACTTC. The rearrangement links TRBV27 to TRBJ2-7, with D unresolved. Trimming removed 6 bases from V and 1 base from J, with 10 bases in between. The CDR3 has 13 amino acids. Germline values: CDR1 MNHEY, CDR2 SMNVEV (reference sequence).

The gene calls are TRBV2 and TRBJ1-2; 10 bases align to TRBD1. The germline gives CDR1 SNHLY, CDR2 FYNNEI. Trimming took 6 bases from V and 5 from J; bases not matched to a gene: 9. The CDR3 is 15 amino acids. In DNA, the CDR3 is TGTGCCAGCAGGCCGACCGGGACAGGGGATTATGGCTACACCTTC. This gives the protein CASRPTGTGDYGYTF. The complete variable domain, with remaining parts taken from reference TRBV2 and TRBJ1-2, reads EPEVTQTPSHQVTQMGQEVILRCVPISNHLYFYWYRQILGQKVEFLVSFYNNEISEKSEIFDDQFSVERPDGSNFTLKIRSTKLEDSAMYFCASRPTGTGDYGYTFGSGTRLTVV.

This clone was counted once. This CDR3 reads CASSPTGIYAGYTF. The CDR3 DNA reads as TGTGCCAGCAGCCCGACAGGGATCTACGCGGGCTACACCTTC. The chain has TRBV11-2 and TRBJ1-2; TRBD1 agrees at 7 bases. CDR1 and CDR2 from the germline V gene are SGHAT and FQNNGV. The V segment lost 5 bases and the J segment 8 bases; nucleotides outside the gene matches: 11. This CDR3 is built from 14 residues.

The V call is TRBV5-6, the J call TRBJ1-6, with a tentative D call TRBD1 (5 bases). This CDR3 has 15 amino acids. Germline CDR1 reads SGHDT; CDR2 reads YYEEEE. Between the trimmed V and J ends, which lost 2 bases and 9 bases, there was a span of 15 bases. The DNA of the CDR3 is TGTGCCAGCAGCTTCCGCTTCTACGGGGGTTCACCCCTCCACTTT. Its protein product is CASSFRFYGGSPLHF.

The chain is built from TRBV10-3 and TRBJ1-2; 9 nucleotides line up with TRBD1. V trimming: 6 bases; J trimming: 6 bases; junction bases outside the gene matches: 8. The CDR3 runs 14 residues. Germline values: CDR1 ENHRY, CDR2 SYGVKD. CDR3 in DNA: TGTGCCATCAGGCGACAGGGGGAGGCGGATGGCTACACCTTC. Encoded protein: CAIRRQGEADGYTF.

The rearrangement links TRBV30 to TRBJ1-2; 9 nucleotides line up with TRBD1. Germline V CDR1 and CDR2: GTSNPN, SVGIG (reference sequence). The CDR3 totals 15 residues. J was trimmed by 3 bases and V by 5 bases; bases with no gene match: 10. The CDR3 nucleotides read TGTGCCTGGCGGGACAGGGTTAACAGGGACTATGGCTACACCTTC. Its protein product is CAWRDRVNRDYGYTF.

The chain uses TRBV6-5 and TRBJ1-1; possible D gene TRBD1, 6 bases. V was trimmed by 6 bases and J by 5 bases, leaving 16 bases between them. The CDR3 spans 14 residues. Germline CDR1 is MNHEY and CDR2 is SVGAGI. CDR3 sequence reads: CASRYFAGATEAFF. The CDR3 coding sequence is TGTGCCAGCAGATATTTCGCGGGGGCGACTGAAGCTTTCTTT.

The CDR3 reads CASSEGTGVWNEQFF. In nucleotides, the CDR3 is TGTGCCAGCAGCGAGGGGACAGGGGTTTGGAATGAGCAGTTCTTC. V gene TRBV7-2 combines with J gene TRBJ2-1; 10 bases are a match to TRBD1. The CDR3 has 15 residues. The junction had 8 bases not matched to a gene; V was cut back by 5 bases and J by 7 bases. CDR1 and CDR2 (germline): SGHTA, FQGNSA.

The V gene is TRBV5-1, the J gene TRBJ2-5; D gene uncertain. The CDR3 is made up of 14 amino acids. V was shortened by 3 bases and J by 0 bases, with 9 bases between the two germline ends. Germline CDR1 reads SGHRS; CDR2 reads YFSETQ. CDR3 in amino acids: CASSSRVNQETQYF. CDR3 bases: TGCGCCAGCAGCTCCCGGGTGAACCAAGAGACCCAGTACTTC.

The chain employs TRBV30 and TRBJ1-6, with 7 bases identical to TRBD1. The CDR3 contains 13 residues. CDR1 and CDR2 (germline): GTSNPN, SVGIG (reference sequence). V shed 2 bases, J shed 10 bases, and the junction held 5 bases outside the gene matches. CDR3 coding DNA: TGTGCCTGGAGTAACAGGGGCCGCTCACCCCTCCACTTT. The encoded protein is CAWSNRGRSPLHF.

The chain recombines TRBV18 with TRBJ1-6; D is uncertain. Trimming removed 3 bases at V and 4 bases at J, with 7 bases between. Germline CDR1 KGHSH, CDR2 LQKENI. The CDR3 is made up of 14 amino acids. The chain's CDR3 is CASSPQTYNSPLHF. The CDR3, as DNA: TGTGCCAGCTCACCTCAGACTTATAATTCACCCCTCCACTTT. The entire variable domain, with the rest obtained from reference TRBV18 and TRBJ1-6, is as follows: NAGVMQNPRHLVRRRGQEARLRCSPMKGHSHVYWYRQLPEEGLKFMVYLQKENIIDESGMPKERFSAEFPKEGPSILRIQQVVRGDSAAYFCASSPQTYNSPLHFGNGTRLTVT.

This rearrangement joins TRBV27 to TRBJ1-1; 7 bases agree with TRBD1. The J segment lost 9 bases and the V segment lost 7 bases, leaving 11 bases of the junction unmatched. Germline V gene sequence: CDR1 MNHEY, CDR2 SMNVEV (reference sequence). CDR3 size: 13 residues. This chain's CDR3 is CASTPSRTGQAFF. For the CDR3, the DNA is TGTGCCAGCACCCCAAGCAGGACAGGCCAAGCTTTCTTT.

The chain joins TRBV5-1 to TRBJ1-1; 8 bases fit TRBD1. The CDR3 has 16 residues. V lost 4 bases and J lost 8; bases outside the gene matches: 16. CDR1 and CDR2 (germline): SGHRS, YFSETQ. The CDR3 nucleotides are TGCGCCAGCAGCCCAGGACAGGGCTCCTTTGGATCGGAAGCTTTCTTT. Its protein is CASSPGQGSFGSEAFF.

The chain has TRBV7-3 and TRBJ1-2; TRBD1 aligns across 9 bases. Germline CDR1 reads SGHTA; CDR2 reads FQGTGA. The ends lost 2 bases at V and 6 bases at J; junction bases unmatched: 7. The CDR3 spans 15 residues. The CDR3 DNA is TGTGCCAGCAGCTTATCGACAGGGGGTATAGATGGCTACACCTTC. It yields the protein CASSLSTGGIDGYTF.

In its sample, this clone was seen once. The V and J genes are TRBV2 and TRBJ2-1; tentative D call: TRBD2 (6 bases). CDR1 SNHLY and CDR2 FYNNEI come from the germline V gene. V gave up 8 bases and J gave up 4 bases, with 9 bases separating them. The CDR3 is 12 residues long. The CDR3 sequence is CASGGTYNEQFF. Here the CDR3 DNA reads TGTGCCAGCGGCGGGACGTACAATGAGCAGTTCTTC.

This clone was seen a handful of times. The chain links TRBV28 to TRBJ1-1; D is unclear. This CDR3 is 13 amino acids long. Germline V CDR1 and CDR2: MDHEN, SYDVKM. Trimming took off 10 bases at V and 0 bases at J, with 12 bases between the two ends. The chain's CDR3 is CATRPVMNTEAFF. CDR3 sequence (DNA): TGTGCCACCAGACCAGTCATGAACACTGAAGCTTTCTTT.